This T cell receptor beta chain was captured in a study of T cells after yellow fever vaccination. TCRdb reprocessed the 5' RACE reads with MiXCR, giving one entry per CDR3 protein. The table includes more than 450,000 distinct CDR3 sequences, 20% to 25% detected once. CDR1 SGHVS and CDR2 FQNEAQ come from the germline V gene. This CDR3 has 15 residues. V dropped 5 bases and J dropped 3 bases, with 16 bases sitting between them. The sequencing used PBMCs, collected less than 25 days after the first yellow fever vaccination. This rearrangement joins TRBV7-8 to TRBJ2-5; perhaps TRBD2 as D (5 bases). The TCR sequence derives from a man between 18 and 35 years old who received the YFV17D yellow fever vaccine. The CDR3 nucleotides read TGTGCCAGCAGCCCAGGAGGTACCGTTGAAGAGACCCAGTACTTC. It translates to CASSPGGTVEETQYF.